The T cell receptor beta chain under discussion was sequenced for a study of stem cell transplantation in POMP-related autoinflammatory disease. Overall study: Before transplant: CD4+ naive skewing, low CD8+ proportions, reduced cytokine secretion.

TCRdb's copy holds only in-frame clones and misses some; the assay was immunoSEQ multiplex PCR. Altogether some 31,000 clones are present, about 90% being singletons, with the ten largest covering approximately 0.72%. Of note for this clone: Its antigen is undetermined.

The study's findings and limits: Across all analyzed T-cell subsets, patients with PRAID tended toward reduced diversity and increased clonality. Unique TRB V-J gene pairings were limited in number in patients with PRAID.

Sequenced here: CD4+ T cells from PBMCs, sampled before stem cell transplantation. The source of this sequence is a human donor with POMP-related autoinflammation and immune dysregulation (PRAID).

CDR3 in DNA: TGCAGTGCTAGAACAGGAGAGACCCAGTACTTC. The encoded protein is CSARTGETQYF. The chain links TRBV20-1 to TRBJ2-5, with D possibly matching TRBD1 (5 bases). The CDR3 has 11 residues. Trimming took off 2 bases at V and 4 bases at J, with 5 bases between the two ends. CDR1 and CDR2 from the germline V gene are DFQATT and SNEGSKA (reference sequence).